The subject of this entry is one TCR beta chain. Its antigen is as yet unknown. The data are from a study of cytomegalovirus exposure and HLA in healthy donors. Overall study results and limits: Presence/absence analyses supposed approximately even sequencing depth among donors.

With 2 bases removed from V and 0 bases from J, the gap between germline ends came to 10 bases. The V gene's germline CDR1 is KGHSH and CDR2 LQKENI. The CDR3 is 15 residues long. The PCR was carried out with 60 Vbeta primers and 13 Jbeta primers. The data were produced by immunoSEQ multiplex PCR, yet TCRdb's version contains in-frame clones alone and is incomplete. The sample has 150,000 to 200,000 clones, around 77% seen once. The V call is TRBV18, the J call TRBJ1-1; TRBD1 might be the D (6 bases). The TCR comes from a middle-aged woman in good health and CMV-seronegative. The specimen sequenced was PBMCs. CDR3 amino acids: CASSPRQDLNTEAFF. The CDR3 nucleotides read TGTGCCAGCTCACCAAGACAGGATTTGAACACTGAAGCTTTCTTT.